Following are 5 T cell receptor beta chains from one sample sequenced in a study of T-cell reconstitution after alpha-beta-depleted transplantation in children. Unique molecular identifiers were used to barcode this TCRbeta library. Each CDR3 protein gets one entry after TCRdb re-called the PCR reads with MiXCR. Seen here are a few hundred thousand distinct CDR3 sequences, 10% observed once, and the top ten hold around 2.4%. Here the sequenced sample was PBMCs from the stem cell graft donor, taken from the stem cell graft. The receptors shown here come from a human donor who donated a stem cell graft to a child with acute lymphoblastic leukemia.

This clonotype appeared many times. The rearrangement joins TRBV13 to TRBJ2-1; TRBD2 might be the D (5 bases). There are 15 residues in the CDR3. Trimming removed 0 bases at V and 3 bases at J, with 9 bases between. Germline CDR1 is PRHDT and CDR2 is FYEKMQ (reference sequence). CDR3 loop: CASSLGGSGYNEQFF. In DNA, the CDR3 is TGTGCCAGCAGCTTAGGGGGGAGCGGCTACAATGAGCAGTTCTTC. Full variable domain (remainder filled in from reference TRBV13 and TRBJ2-1): AAGVIQSPRHLIKEKRETATLKCYPIPRHDTVYWYQQGPGQDPQFLISFYEKMQSDKGSIPDRFSAQQFSDYHSELNMSSLELGDSALYFCASSLGGSGYNEQFFGPGTRLTVL.

This clonotype turned up a few times. V usage is TRBV27 and J usage is TRBJ2-7, with D possibly TRBD2 on 7 matching bases. The CDR3 has 16 residues. The germline CDR1 and CDR2 sequences are MNHEY and SMNVEV (reference sequence). Trimming stripped 1 base from V and 6 bases from J, with 19 bases between. For the CDR3, the DNA is TGTGCCAGCAGTTTATATCCACGGGGTAGGGGGGGCGAGCAGTACTTC. Translated, it gives CASSLYPRGRGGEQYF.

This clonotype was observed many times. V usage is TRBV29-1 and J usage is TRBJ2-3; weak D call: TRBD2 (6 bases). V lost 4 bases, J lost 0 bases, and 11 bases lay in between. The CDR3 runs to 14 residues. Germline lookup yields CDR1 SQVTM and CDR2 ANQGSEA. The CDR3 protein is CSVGGGTSTDTQYF. For the CDR3, the DNA is TGCAGCGTTGGGGGCGGGACTAGCACAGATACGCAGTATTTT.

This clonotype was seen ten or more times. The CDR3 reads CASSQETVNQPQHF. The CDR3 DNA is TGCGCCAGCAGCCAAGAAACGGTCAATCAGCCCCAGCATTTT. This sequence joins TRBV4-1 and TRBJ1-5; D unresolved. Germline CDR1 reads MGHRA; CDR2 reads YSYEKL. CDR3 length: 14 residues. Trimming pared 0 bases from V and 3 bases from J, leaving 6 bases between.

This clonotype was detected only a few times. V is TRBV5-1 and J is TRBJ1-5; TRBD1 matches at 11 bases. Per germline, CDR1 SGHRS and CDR2 YFSETQ. The V and J ends lost 4 bases and 4 bases, in that order; junction bases with no gene match: 4. The CDR3 sequence is 15 residues long. The CDR3 DNA is TGCGCCAGCAGCGGAGGGACAGGGGGTAATCAGCCCCAGCATTTT. It encodes CASSGGTGGNQPQHF.